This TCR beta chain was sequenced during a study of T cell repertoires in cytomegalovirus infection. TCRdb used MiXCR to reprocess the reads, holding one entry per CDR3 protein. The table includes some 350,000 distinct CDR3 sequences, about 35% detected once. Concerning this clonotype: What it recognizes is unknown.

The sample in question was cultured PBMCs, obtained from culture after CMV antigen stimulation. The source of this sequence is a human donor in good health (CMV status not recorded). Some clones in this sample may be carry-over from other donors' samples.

CDR3 in amino acids: CASSDQNYEQYF. The CDR3 DNA reads TGTGCCAGCAGTGATCAGAACTACGAGCAGTACTTC. The chain links TRBV2 to TRBJ2-7; D unclear. Trimming stripped 3 bases from V and 3 bases from J, with 6 bases between. CDR3 length: 12 residues. In germline, CDR1 is SNHLY, CDR2 FYNNEI.